A selection of T cell receptor beta chains follows, all from one sample in a study of T-cell reconstitution after alpha-beta-depleted transplantation in children. TCRdb recomputed calls from the PCR reads with MiXCR, one row per CDR3 protein. The data hold about a million distinct CDR3 sequences, with less than 30% observed a single time. Sequences were derived from PBMCs, mostly from graft donor cells, sampled 360 days after TCRalphabeta/CD19-depleted stem cell transplant. These receptors were collected from a boy less than two years old who had a stem cell transplant for SCID, so the T cells may come from the graft donor. Both conserved end residues are part of each CDR3. Fields, in order: CDR3 protein, CDR3 DNA, clone size, J gene, D gene, V gene. The D gene is left open where the match is weak. Expanded clones get a size class; other rows say once, few or many, or leave the size out.

cdr3_aa: CASSRAGDYEQYF; cdr3_nt: TGCGCCAGCAGCCGGGCGGGGGACTACGAGCAGTACTTC; clone_size: .; j_call: TRBJ2-7; d_call: TRBD2; v_call: TRBV5-1
cdr3_aa: CASRLLALQSGTQYF; cdr3_nt: TGTGCCAGCAGACTACTAGCGCTCCAATCGGGTACGCAGTATTTT; clone_size: .; j_call: TRBJ2-3; d_call: TRBD2; v_call: TRBV12-3/TRBV12-4
cdr3_aa: CASSRWTSGGITDTQYF; cdr3_nt: TGCGCCAGCAGCCGCTGGACTAGCGGGGGAATTACAGATACGCAGTATTTT; clone_size: few; j_call: TRBJ2-3; d_call: TRBD2; v_call: TRBV5-1
cdr3_aa: CASRMAGGSYNEQFF; cdr3_nt: TGCGCCAGCAGAATGGCGGGGGGCTCCTACAATGAGCAGTTCTTC; clone_size: .; j_call: TRBJ2-1; d_call: TRBD2; v_call: TRBV5-1
cdr3_aa: CATGGRGLQPADTQYF; cdr3_nt: TGTGCCACCGGAGGGAGGGGGCTTCAACCCGCAGATACGCAGTATTTT; clone_size: once; j_call: TRBJ2-3; d_call: .; v_call: TRBV24-1
cdr3_aa: CASTPRPGSSYNEQFF; cdr3_nt: TGTGCCAGCACTCCAAGACCAGGGAGCTCCTACAATGAGCAGTTCTTC; clone_size: once; j_call: TRBJ2-1; d_call: .; v_call: TRBV5-5
cdr3_aa: CSARDADSITDTQYF; cdr3_nt: TGCAGTGCTAGAGACGCCGACAGCATCACAGATACGCAGTATTTT; clone_size: few; j_call: TRBJ2-3; d_call: .; v_call: TRBV20-1
cdr3_aa: CASSHPHGTGSGFAYEQYF; cdr3_nt: TGTGCCAGCAGCCACCCGCACGGGACAGGGTCAGGGTTTGCCTACGAGCAGTACTTC; clone_size: .; j_call: TRBJ2-7; d_call: TRBD1; v_call: TRBV4-2
cdr3_aa: CASSDRATLRAQYF; cdr3_nt: TGTGCCAGCAGTGACAGGGCCACCTTACGGGCCCAGTACTTC; clone_size: once; j_call: TRBJ2-5; d_call: TRBD1; v_call: TRBV11-2
cdr3_aa: CASSVSPLSITDTQYF; cdr3_nt: TGTGCCAGCAGCGTATCGCCCCTCTCGATCACAGATACGCAGTATTTT; clone_size: .; j_call: TRBJ2-3; d_call: .; v_call: TRBV9
cdr3_aa: CASSQEDPGSGNTIYF; cdr3_nt: TGCGCCAGCAGCCAAGAGGACCCAGGGTCTGGAAACACCATATATTTT; clone_size: few; j_call: TRBJ1-3; d_call: .; v_call: TRBV4-1
cdr3_aa: CASSLPEGMSSYEQYF; cdr3_nt: TGCGCCAGCAGCTTACCTGAGGGGATGAGCTCCTACGAGCAGTACTTC; clone_size: few; j_call: TRBJ2-7; d_call: .; v_call: TRBV5-1
cdr3_aa: CSAKMGGGGRLGFF; cdr3_nt: TGCAGTGCTAAAATGGGTGGTGGGGGGCGGCTTGGGTTCTTC; clone_size: many; j_call: TRBJ2-1; d_call: .; v_call: TRBV20-1
cdr3_aa: CASSGRGKNTEAFF; cdr3_nt: TGTGCCAGCAGTGGGCGGGGGAAGAACACTGAAGCTTTCTTT; clone_size: many; j_call: TRBJ1-1; d_call: .; v_call: TRBV12-3/TRBV12-4
cdr3_aa: CSVGRPLGETQYF; cdr3_nt: TGCAGCGTTGGCAGGCCCTTGGGGGAGACCCAGTACTTC; clone_size: .; j_call: TRBJ2-5; d_call: .; v_call: TRBV29-1
cdr3_aa: CASSLYGQFGYTF; cdr3_nt: TGTGCCAGCAGTTTATACGGGCAATTCGGCTACACCTTC; clone_size: .; j_call: TRBJ1-2; d_call: .; v_call: TRBV12-3/TRBV12-4
cdr3_aa: CASSPQVWRGGADTQYF; cdr3_nt: TGTGCCAGCAGTCCCCAAGTTTGGCGGGGAGGGGCAGATACGCAGTATTTT; clone_size: .; j_call: TRBJ2-3; d_call: TRBD2; v_call: TRBV28
cdr3_aa: CASSPGGWEAFF; cdr3_nt: TGTGCCAGCAGCCCAGGGGGGTGGGAAGCTTTCTTT; clone_size: .; j_call: TRBJ1-1; d_call: TRBD1; v_call: TRBV27
cdr3_aa: CASSSWTSVVDTQYF; cdr3_nt: TGTGCCAGCAGCTCTTGGACTAGCGTGGTAGATACGCAGTATTTT; clone_size: few; j_call: TRBJ2-3; d_call: TRBD2; v_call: TRBV7-2
cdr3_aa: CASSSSPASSVPNEQFF; cdr3_nt: TGTGCCAGCAGCTCATCGCCGGCTAGCTCTGTCCCCAATGAGCAGTTCTTC; clone_size: .; j_call: TRBJ2-1; d_call: .; v_call: TRBV7-9
cdr3_aa: CASSDGSKLKTQYF; cdr3_nt: TGTGCCAGCAGCGACGGATCCAAACTCAAGACCCAGTACTTC; clone_size: many; j_call: TRBJ2-5; d_call: .; v_call: TRBV7-2
cdr3_aa: CSVEGVIGRETQYF; cdr3_nt: TGCAGCGTTGAAGGGGTCATAGGGCGTGAGACCCAGTACTTC; clone_size: .; j_call: TRBJ2-5; d_call: .; v_call: TRBV29-1
cdr3_aa: CASRRRGGKCPSDTQYF; cdr3_nt: TGTGCCAGCAGGCGGCGGGGAGGCAAATGTCCCTCAGATACGCAGTATTTT; clone_size: .; j_call: TRBJ2-3; d_call: .; v_call: TRBV25-1
cdr3_aa: CASRPFLDRDGEAFF; cdr3_nt: TGTGCCAGCAGACCCTTCTTGGACCGGGACGGTGAAGCTTTCTTT; clone_size: .; j_call: TRBJ1-1; d_call: .; v_call: TRBV12-3/TRBV12-4
cdr3_aa: CSARAPKFQYF; cdr3_nt: TGCAGTGCTAGAGCACCCAAGTTCCAGTACTTC; clone_size: .; j_call: TRBJ2-5; d_call: .; v_call: TRBV20-1
cdr3_aa: CASSYPYTGELFF; cdr3_nt: TGTGCCAGCAGTTACCCATACACCGGGGAGCTGTTTTTT; clone_size: few; j_call: TRBJ2-2; d_call: .; v_call: TRBV6-5
cdr3_aa: CASSIRTGTDTQYF; cdr3_nt: TGTGCCAGCAGTATCCGGACAGGTACAGATACGCAGTATTTT; clone_size: once; j_call: TRBJ2-3; d_call: TRBD1; v_call: TRBV27
cdr3_aa: CASSFLLHREGTDTQYF; cdr3_nt: TGTGCCAGCAGCTTCCTACTTCACAGGGAGGGGACAGATACGCAGTATTTT; clone_size: .; j_call: TRBJ2-3; d_call: .; v_call: TRBV7-9
cdr3_aa: CASRLNIRPRGTGANVLTF; cdr3_nt: TGTGCCAGCAGACTCAACATACGTCCCAGGGGTACTGGGGCCAACGTCCTGACTTTC; clone_size: few; j_call: TRBJ2-6; d_call: .; v_call: TRBV6-1
cdr3_aa: CASSQDLRNTEAFF; cdr3_nt: TGTGCCAGCAGTCAGGACCTTCGGAACACTGAAGCTTTCTTT; clone_size: .; j_call: TRBJ1-1; d_call: .; v_call: TRBV12-3/TRBV12-4
cdr3_aa: CASSLSWPKGEQYF; cdr3_nt: TGTGCCAGCAGTTTATCGTGGCCTAAGGGCGAGCAGTACTTC; clone_size: few; j_call: TRBJ2-7; d_call: .; v_call: TRBV27
cdr3_aa: CASNPSGGALDEQFF; cdr3_nt: TGTGCCAGCAACCCCAGCGGGGGGGCTCTGGATGAGCAGTTCTTC; clone_size: few; j_call: TRBJ2-1; d_call: TRBD2; v_call: TRBV2
cdr3_aa: CSARDVGGGHGDTQYF; cdr3_nt: TGCAGTGCTAGAGACGTGGGGGGAGGGCATGGAGATACGCAGTATTTT; clone_size: few; j_call: TRBJ2-3; d_call: TRBD2; v_call: TRBV20-1
cdr3_aa: CASSPVGGGAPYGYTF; cdr3_nt: TGTGCCAGCAGCCCCGTAGGGGGGGGCGCTCCCTATGGCTACACCTTC; clone_size: .; j_call: TRBJ1-2; d_call: .; v_call: TRBV12-3/TRBV12-4
cdr3_aa: CSARDMGTQETQYF; cdr3_nt: TGCAGTGCTAGAGATATGGGGACCCAAGAGACCCAGTACTTC; clone_size: few; j_call: TRBJ2-5; d_call: .; v_call: TRBV20-1
cdr3_aa: CASVHHSSYNSPLHF; cdr3_nt: TGTGCCAGCGTACACCACAGCTCCTATAATTCACCCCTCCACTTT; clone_size: once; j_call: TRBJ1-6; d_call: .; v_call: TRBV28
cdr3_aa: CASSLAKAGGEQFF; cdr3_nt: TGTGCCAGCAGTTTAGCGAAAGCGGGTGGTGAGCAGTTCTTC; clone_size: .; j_call: TRBJ2-1; d_call: .; v_call: TRBV12-3/TRBV12-4
cdr3_aa: CASSQEVAGGRTGELFF; cdr3_nt: TGCGCCAGCAGCCAAGAGGTGGCGGGGGGGCGGACCGGGGAGCTGTTTTTT; clone_size: few; j_call: TRBJ2-2; d_call: TRBD2; v_call: TRBV4-3
cdr3_aa: CASSPLAGGPADTQYF; cdr3_nt: TGTGCCAGCAGTCCTCTAGCGGGGGGGCCCGCAGATACGCAGTATTTT; clone_size: .; j_call: TRBJ2-3; d_call: TRBD2; v_call: TRBV27
cdr3_aa: CASSQNSGGLPSGQYF; cdr3_nt: TGTGCCAGCAGCCAGAATAGCGGGGGGCTCCCGAGCGGGCAGTACTTC; clone_size: few; j_call: TRBJ2-7; d_call: TRBD2; v_call: TRBV7-2
cdr3_aa: CASSSPVGSYEQYF; cdr3_nt: TGTGCCAGCAGTTCCCCGGTCGGATCCTACGAGCAGTACTTC; clone_size: few; j_call: TRBJ2-7; d_call: .; v_call: TRBV28
cdr3_aa: CASNPGYEGNEKLFF; cdr3_nt: TGCGCCAGCAACCCAGGGTATGAGGGGAATGAAAAACTGTTTTTT; clone_size: .; j_call: TRBJ1-4; d_call: .; v_call: TRBV5-1
cdr3_aa: CASSLVGQGGEAFF; cdr3_nt: TGTGCCAGCAGTTTAGTCGGACAGGGGGGTGAAGCTTTCTTT; clone_size: .; j_call: TRBJ1-1; d_call: TRBD1; v_call: TRBV12-3/TRBV12-4
cdr3_aa: CSARRSPGQSMDYTEAFF; cdr3_nt: TGCAGTGCTAGAAGATCCCCGGGACAGAGCATGGATTACACTGAAGCTTTCTTT; clone_size: .; j_call: TRBJ1-1; d_call: TRBD1; v_call: TRBV20-1
cdr3_aa: CSARGQVQETQYF; cdr3_nt: TGCAGTGCTCGAGGACAAGTCCAAGAGACCCAGTACTTC; clone_size: few; j_call: TRBJ2-5; d_call: .; v_call: TRBV20-1
cdr3_aa: CASSFWWRGNYEQYF; cdr3_nt: TGTGCCAGCAGTTTCTGGTGGAGGGGTAACTACGAGCAGTACTTC; clone_size: few; j_call: TRBJ2-7; d_call: .; v_call: TRBV12-3/TRBV12-4
cdr3_aa: CSARDLRTAYQETQYF; cdr3_nt: TGCAGTGCTAGAGATCTTCGGACAGCATATCAAGAGACCCAGTACTTC; clone_size: few; j_call: TRBJ2-5; d_call: .; v_call: TRBV20-1
cdr3_aa: CASRSGRTDTQYF; cdr3_nt: TGTGCCAGCAGATCGGGCCGCACAGATACGCAGTATTTT; clone_size: few; j_call: TRBJ2-3; d_call: .; v_call: TRBV5-5
cdr3_aa: CASSLAAGQGPQQYF; cdr3_nt: TGCGCCAGCAGCTTGGCCGCCGGACAGGGGCCGCAGCAGTACTTC; clone_size: .; j_call: TRBJ2-7; d_call: TRBD1; v_call: TRBV5-1
cdr3_aa: CASSFPVIKIQYF; cdr3_nt: TGTGCCAGCAGTTTTCCCGTGATCAAAATTCAGTACTTC; clone_size: .; j_call: TRBJ2-4; d_call: .; v_call: TRBV6-4
cdr3_aa: CASSLGTVYSPLHF; cdr3_nt: TGCGCCAGCAGCTTGGGCACCGTTTATTCACCCCTCCACTTT; clone_size: few; j_call: TRBJ1-6; d_call: .; v_call: TRBV5-1
cdr3_aa: CASSQVPGQGSYNEQFF; cdr3_nt: TGCGCCAGCAGCCAAGTCCCCGGACAGGGATCCTACAATGAGCAGTTCTTC; clone_size: .; j_call: TRBJ2-1; d_call: TRBD1; v_call: TRBV4-1
cdr3_aa: CSASGDTTYTEAFF; cdr3_nt: TGCAGTGCTAGCGGAGACACGACCTACACTGAAGCTTTCTTT; clone_size: .; j_call: TRBJ1-1; d_call: .; v_call: TRBV20-1
cdr3_aa: CSATGTKYQETQYF; cdr3_nt: TGCAGTGCTACCGGGACTAAATACCAAGAGACCCAGTACTTC; clone_size: few; j_call: TRBJ2-5; d_call: TRBD2; v_call: TRBV20-1
cdr3_aa: CASSPGRLTYNEQFF; cdr3_nt: TGTGCCAGCAGCCCCGGGAGGCTCACCTACAATGAGCAGTTCTTC; clone_size: few; j_call: TRBJ2-1; d_call: TRBD2; v_call: TRBV12-3/TRBV12-4